This entry lists 29 T cell receptor beta chains sequenced from one sample in a study of T-cell reconstitution after alpha-beta-depleted transplantation in children. Preparation of the TCRbeta library involved a method that used unique molecular identifiers. TCRdb reanalysed the PCR reads using MiXCR and keeps one entry per CDR3 protein. The sample holds 250,000 to 300,000 distinct CDR3 sequences, around a tenth seen once. The sample consisted of PBMCs, taken before TCRalphabeta/CD19-depleted stem cell transplant. The origin of the receptors is a boy under three years old with acute myeloid leukemia, due to receive a stem cell transplant.

This clonotype was seen ten or more times. This chain joins TRBV6-5 and TRBJ1-4; D uncertain. The germline V and J ends were trimmed by 0 bases and 3 bases, with 5 bases remaining between them. The CDR3 runs 14 residues. Germline CDR1 is MNHEY and CDR2 is SVGAGI. CDR3 nucleotide sequence: TGTGCCAGCAGTTACTCGGGAGCTAATGAAAAACTGTTTTTT. Its translation: CASSYSGANEKLFF.

This clonotype has at least ten counts. The gene calls are TRBV28 and TRBJ2-7; 7 positions agree with TRBD1. The CDR3 contains 13 residues. Germline V CDR1 and CDR2: MDHEN, SYDVKM. The trim removed 7 bases at V and 6 bases at J, leaving 9 bases unmatched. In DNA, the CDR3 is TGTGCCAGCACCGACAGGGATGTTGGCGAGCAGTACTTC. Protein: CASTDRDVGEQYF.

This clonotype was seen many times. This chain links TRBV7-9 with TRBJ2-4, with D unresolved. The CDR3 runs 14 residues. Trimming cost V 5 bases and J 0 bases, with 8 bases left between them. CDR1 and CDR2 from the germline V gene are SEHNR and FQNEAQ (reference sequence). The CDR3 reads CASSGFLAKNIQYF. As DNA, the CDR3 is TGTGCCAGCAGCGGGTTTTTAGCCAAAAACATTCAGTACTTC.

This clonotype was recorded many times. This sequence joins TRBV6-5 and TRBJ2-7, with a weak D call TRBD1 (6 bases). There are 13 residues in the CDR3. Germline lookup yields CDR1 MNHEY and CDR2 SVGAGI. Trimming removed 0 bases at V and 10 bases at J, with 13 bases between. CDR3 loop: CASSYSERGSQYF. The DNA for the CDR3 is TGTGCCAGCAGTTACTCGGAAAGGGGGAGCCAGTACTTC.

This clonotype was counted at least ten times. The genes are TRBV4-3 and TRBJ2-5; a weak D match, TRBD1 (5 bases). The germline gives CDR1 LGHNA, CDR2 YSLEER. This CDR3 has 13 amino acids. V lost 4 bases and J lost 5, with 11 bases in between. CDR3 nucleotide sequence: TGCGCCAGCAGCCTCAGACAGACGGAGACCCAGTACTTC. It codes for CASSLRQTETQYF.

This clonotype was counted many times. The J gene is TRBJ2-6, the V gene TRBV27, with TRBD1 matching 7 bases. This CDR3 has 15 amino acids. Germline V CDR1 and CDR2: MNHEY, SMNVEV (reference sequence). Losses at the gene ends were 7 bases for V and 3 bases for J; bases not matched to a gene: 6. CDR3 amino acids: CASTLRDSGANVLTF. The DNA for the CDR3 is TGTGCCAGCACACTTCGGGACAGTGGGGCCAACGTCCTGACTTTC.

This clonotype has ten or more counts. The J gene is TRBJ2-5, the V gene TRBV7-2; 7 bases align to TRBD1. CDR3 size: 13 residues. Germline V CDR1 and CDR2: SGHTA, FQGNSA. V lost 4 bases and J lost 4; bases outside the gene matches: 3. CDR3 region: CASSSRGRETQYF. In DNA, the CDR3 is TGTGCCAGCAGCTCAAGGGGGCGAGAGACCCAGTACTTC.

In its sample, this clonotype was seen many times. The gene calls are TRBV29-1 and TRBJ2-7; 9 bases are a match to TRBD1. Germline CDR1 reads SQVTM; CDR2 reads ANQGSEA. The CDR3 has 15 residues. J lost 6 bases, V lost 6 bases, and 15 bases had no gene match. The CDR3 reads CSVYDAGTGNGEQYF. CDR3 bases: TGCAGCGTGTATGACGCCGGGACAGGGAATGGCGAGCAGTACTTC.

This clonotype showed up many times. The chain uses TRBV7-2 and TRBJ1-1; tentatively, D is TRBD1 (6 bases). The CDR3 totals 17 residues. Germline-derived CDR1 and CDR2 are SGHTA and FQGNSA. Trimming left V 3 bases short and J 1 base short, with 18 bases between. The CDR3 nucleotides read TGTGCCAGCAGCTTCGTCGTTTTTACGACAGGGAACACTGAAGCTTTCTTT. It encodes CASSFVVFTTGNTEAFF.

This clonotype was seen ten or more times. The V call is TRBV7-2, the J call TRBJ2-3; 15 bases are shared with TRBD2. In germline, CDR1 is SGHTA, CDR2 FQGNSA. The CDR3 contains 16 residues. Losses at the gene ends were 5 bases for V and 6 bases for J; bases not matched to a gene: 6. The CDR3 DNA sequence: TGTGCCAGCAGCCCTGGACTAGCGGGGGGGTTGGATACGCAGTATTTT. Its protein is CASSPGLAGGLDTQYF.

There are a few counts of this clonotype. CDR3 sequence reads: CASSPTGSFIYEQYF. The CDR3 nucleotides read TGTGCCAGCAGTCCGACAGGTTCGTTCATCTACGAGCAGTACTTC. This chain connects TRBV27 to TRBJ2-7, with a possible D match to TRBD1 (6 bases). The CDR3 has 15 amino acids. Germline V gives CDR1 MNHEY, CDR2 SMNVEV (reference sequence). The V end was cut by 5 bases, the J end by 3 bases, with 17 bases between.

This clonotype was seen many times. The J gene is TRBJ2-3, the V gene TRBV20-1; 10 bases line up with TRBD1. CDR1 and CDR2 from the germline V gene are DFQATT and SNEGSKA (reference sequence). The CDR3 loop spans 18 amino acids. After removal of 5 bases from V and 1 base from J, the junction contained 15 bases not matched to a gene. The CDR3 DNA is TGCAGTGCTGGGAGACCGGGACAGGGGCAGCCCCGCACAGATACGCAGTATTTT. Protein product: CSAGRPGQGQPRTDTQYF.

This clonotype was counted between two and nine times. The gene calls are TRBV15 and TRBJ1-2; D is perhaps TRBD1 (5 bases). Trimming left V 0 bases short and J 8 bases short, with 13 bases between. Per the germline V gene, CDR1 is LNHNV and CDR2 is YYDKDF (reference sequence). This CDR3 contains 14 residues. The CDR3 DNA sequence: TGTGCCACCAGCAGAGACCCGGCGGACACGGGCTACACCTTC. Its translation is CATSRDPADTGYTF.

This clonotype was counted many times. V gene TRBV12-3 or TRBV12-4 combines with J gene TRBJ2-1; D possibly matches TRBD1 or TRBD2 (5 bases each). The CDR3 runs 12 residues. Trimming pared 8 bases from V and 10 bases from J, leaving 15 bases between. CDR3 in DNA: TGTGCCAGCCGTGAGGGGCCCGCCGAGCAGTTCTTC. It specifies CASREGPAEQFF.

In its sample, this clonotype was seen a few times. The rearrangement uses TRBV20-1 and TRBJ2-7; 7 nucleotides line up with TRBD2. This CDR3 has 12 residues. The ends lost 3 bases at V and 5 bases at J; junction bases unmatched: 4. From germline, CDR1 is DFQATT and CDR2 SNEGSKA (reference sequence). DNA for the CDR3: TGCAGTGCTAGCCCGGGGAGGGACGAGCAGTACTTC. Protein product: CSASPGRDEQYF.

In its sample, this clonotype was seen many times. This chain uses TRBV7-9 with TRBJ2-5; D uncertain. In germline, CDR1 is SEHNR, CDR2 FQNEAQ (reference sequence). This CDR3 has 11 amino acids. Trimming took 5 bases from V and 5 from J, leaving 6 bases between them. The DNA for the CDR3 is TGTGCCAGCAGCCCCTGGGAGACCCAGTACTTC. It translates to CASSPWETQYF.

In regard to this clonotype: A much larger clonotype is one base distant, so this may be a read error. The chain employs TRBV28 and TRBJ1-5; no clear D gene. The CDR3 extends over 16 amino acids. The germline gives CDR1 MDHEN, CDR2 SYDVKM. CDR3: CASSFFVGGSNQPRHF. The CDR3 DNA reads as TGTGCCAGCAGTTTCTTCGTGGGTGGAAGCAATCAGCCCCGGCATTTT.

This clonotype was recorded at least ten times. V usage is TRBV20-1 and J usage is TRBJ2-7; the D is unclear. From germline, CDR1 is DFQATT and CDR2 SNEGSKA (reference sequence). CDR3 length: 12 residues. V lost 0 bases and J lost 2, with 5 bases in between. The chain's CDR3 is CSARDPPYEQYF. The CDR3 DNA reads as TGCAGTGCTAGAGATCCCCCCTACGAGCAGTACTTC.

This clonotype appeared a few times. A much larger clone differs from this one at a single base, so this may be a read error. V gene TRBV4-3 combines with J gene TRBJ1-5; 7 positions agree with TRBD1. Germline trimming cut 1 base from V and 7 bases from J; bases unmatched to any gene: 4. The length of the CDR3 is 14 residues. CDR1 is LGHNA and CDR2 is YSLEER in the germline V gene. CDR3 nucleotides: TGCGCCAGCAGCCAAGGACAGGGTAGACAGCCCCAGCATTTT. Protein: CASSQGQGRQPQHF.

This clonotype was seen a handful of times. The gene calls are TRBV3-1 and TRBJ2-3; perhaps TRBD2 as D (6 bases). The CDR3 contains 16 residues. The germline V gene encodes CDR1 LGHDT and CDR2 YNNKEL (reference sequence). Trimming removed 0 bases at V and 1 base at J, with 11 bases between. The CDR3 here is CASSQDLGTGTDTQYF. CDR3 in DNA: TGTGCCAGCAGCCAAGACTTGGGGACTGGCACAGATACGCAGTATTTT.

Many counts were recorded for this clonotype. The genes are TRBV29-1 and TRBJ2-7, with 9 positions matching TRBD1. The CDR3 has 12 residues. Trimming removed 4 bases from V and 7 bases from J; junction bases left unmatched: 5. Per the germline V gene, CDR1 is SQVTM and CDR2 is ANQGSEA. For the CDR3, the DNA is TGCAGCGTTGGGGACAGGGCGGGGGAGCAGTACTTC. Amino acid sequence: CSVGDRAGEQYF.

The rearrangement joins TRBV11-2 to TRBJ2-1; 12 bases agree with TRBD2. V lost 4 bases, J lost 5 bases, and 6 bases stayed unmatched. The CDR3 is 16 amino acids. The germline CDR1 and CDR2 sequences are SGHAT and FQNNGV. CDR3 nucleotides: TGTGCCAGCAGCTCCGCTCGGACTAGCGGGAACAATGAGCAGTTCTTC. It translates to CASSSARTSGNNEQFF.

This clonotype was found many times. The chain carries TRBV12-3 or TRBV12-4 and TRBJ1-5; D ambiguous. Trimming pared 6 bases from V and 6 bases from J, leaving 12 bases between. The length of the CDR3 is 13 residues. Here the CDR3 reads CASSPRSGQPQHF. The CDR3, as DNA: TGTGCCAGCAGCCCCCGGTCGGGTCAGCCCCAGCATTTT.

This clonotype was recorded at least ten times. The CDR3 reads CASSPGGTMPQETQYF. The DNA of the CDR3 is TGCGCCAGCAGCCCAGGGGGGACAATGCCCCAAGAGACCCAGTACTTC. The chain couples TRBV5-1 to TRBJ2-5; D is possibly TRBD1 (7 bases). The V and J ends lost 4 bases and 1 base respectively, with 17 bases between them. The length of the CDR3 is 16 residues. Germline values: CDR1 SGHRS, CDR2 YFSETQ.

The sample holds many counts of this clonotype. The chain carries TRBV7-2 and TRBJ2-7; the D gene is possibly TRBD2 (6 bases). The CDR3 runs to 15 residues. Germline CDR1 SGHTA, CDR2 FQGNSA. V lost 1 base and J 1 base, leaving 11 bases between the germline ends. The CDR3 loop is CASSLGTTSSYEQYF. For the CDR3, the DNA is TGTGCCAGCAGCTTAGGGACTACCTCTTCCTACGAGCAGTACTTC.

This clonotype has a count of ten or more. This chain connects TRBV7-9 to TRBJ2-1, with TRBD2 matching over 9 bases. Trimming took 7 bases from V and 7 from J; bases not matched to a gene: 14. The CDR3 consists of 16 residues. The germline V gene has CDR1 SEHNR and CDR2 FQNEAQ (reference sequence). CDR3 region: CASNPFSGGRLNEQFF. CDR3 sequence (DNA): TGTGCCAGCAACCCCTTTAGCGGGGGTCGTTTAAATGAGCAGTTCTTC.

This clonotype was observed many times. V gene TRBV24-1 combines with J gene TRBJ2-1; no clear D. CDR1 is KGHDR and CDR2 is SFDVKD in the germline V gene. The CDR3 contains 11 residues. V shed 6 bases and J shed 9 bases, with 8 bases lying between them. This chain's CDR3 is CATSQWGEQFF. In DNA form, the CDR3 reads TGTGCCACCAGTCAATGGGGTGAGCAGTTCTTC.

The sample holds many counts of this clonotype. The chain has TRBV18 and TRBJ2-4, with D hard to call. In germline, CDR1 is KGHSH, CDR2 LQKENI. This CDR3 is built from 13 residues. V dropped 2 bases and J dropped 1 base, with 3 bases sitting between them. In nucleotides, the CDR3 is TGTGCCAGCTCACCAGCGGCCAAAAACATTCAGTACTTC. It codes for CASSPAAKNIQYF.

This clonotype was seen at least ten times. The chain combines TRBV6-5 with TRBJ2-2; 12 bases are a match to TRBD1. This CDR3 is 17 amino acids long. CDR1 and CDR2 from the germline V gene are MNHEY and SVGAGI. V was clipped by 6 bases and J by 4 bases; unmatched bases: 9. The CDR3 sequence is CASSRYRDRGLTGELFF. CDR3 in DNA: TGTGCCAGCAGCCGTTATCGGGACAGGGGGCTCACCGGGGAGCTGTTTTTT.